The 5 T cell receptor beta chains below were found in one sample sequenced in a study of siplizumab effects on memory and regulatory T cells. Data came from immunoSEQ multiplex PCR; TCRdb stores just in-frame clones and leaves some out. In the table there are about 110,000 clones, about 90% of which are singletons. The sequenced sample consisted of Tregs sorted from blood. These TCRs come from a human donor in good health.

This chain links TRBV5-1 with TRBJ2-1; TRBD2 matches at 7 bases. Germline values: CDR1 SGHRS, CDR2 YFSETQ. V was clipped by 0 bases and J by 6 bases; unmatched bases: 12. This CDR3 is 17 amino acids long. The CDR3 DNA is TGCGCCAGCAGCTTGGGTTCGGGAGGTGGGTCGTTCAATGAGCAGTTCTTC. Its protein product is CASSLGSGGGSFNEQFF.

V and J are TRBV14 and TRBJ2-2, with 7 bases identical to TRBD2. V was pared by 4 bases and J by 5 bases, with 7 bases of the junction left unmatched. Germline V lookup: CDR1 SGHDN, CDR2 FVKESK. The CDR3 is 15 residues long. In nucleotides, the CDR3 is TGTGCCAGCAGCCCCGGGGGGAAGTTGACCGGGGAGCTGTTTTTT. This codes for CASSPGGKLTGELFF.

The chain joins TRBV19 to TRBJ1-1; D possibly corresponds to TRBD1 (6 bases). There are 15 residues in the CDR3. CDR1 is LNHDA and CDR2 is SQIVND in the germline V gene (reference sequence). The germline V and J ends were trimmed by 3 bases and 6 bases, with 17 bases remaining between them. The CDR3 bases are TGTGCCAGTAGTATTGATTGGGGGGCGACCTCTGAAGCTTTCTTT. Translation: CASSIDWGATSEAFF.

The chain recombines TRBV7-6 with TRBJ2-1; 8 bases map to TRBD2. CDR3 length equals 17 residues. Trimming took 5 bases from V and 4 from J; bases not matched to a gene: 13. The V gene's germline CDR1 is SGHVS and CDR2 FNYEAQ. The CDR3: CASSPRVTSGRYNEQFF. CDR3 DNA sequence: TGTGCCAGCAGCCCCCGGGTAACGAGCGGGAGATACAATGAGCAGTTCTTC. Supplemented by reference TRBV7-6 and TRBJ2-1, the full variable domain reads GAGVSQSPRYKVTKRGQDVALRCDPISGHVSLYWYRQALGQGPEFLTYFNYEAQQDKSGLPNDRFSAERPEGSISTLTIQRTEQRDSAMYRCASSPRVTSGRYNEQFFGPGTRLTVL.

V usage is TRBV19 and J usage is TRBJ2-6; D is possibly TRBD1 or TRBD2 (5 bases each). With 3 bases removed from V and 2 bases from J, the gap between germline ends came to 11 bases. CDR1 is LNHDA, CDR2 SQIVND, per germline (reference sequence). The CDR3 length is 16 residues. The CDR3 spells CASSMERGAGANVLTF. Written as DNA, the CDR3 is TGTGCCAGTAGTATGGAGAGAGGGGCTGGGGCCAACGTCCTGACTTTC.